This T cell receptor beta chain was obtained from a study of shared clonotypes between healthy human individuals. Turning to the study itself: With ages of 18 to 49, the donors were two women and three men. Study-wide findings and caveats: Generation probabilities of non-shared clonotypes were lower (relative to those shared by all four donors).

To note about this clone: Its cognate antigen is unknown.

The germline CDR1 and CDR2 sequences are SGHAT and FQNNGV. This CDR3 contains 14 residues. V was shortened by 5 bases and J by 4 bases, with 13 bases between the two germline ends. Assay: immunoSEQ multiplex PCR; the TCRdb copy retains only in-frame clones and omits some. This repertoire shows 2,500,000 or so clones, 90% to 95% found once; its top ten account for about 0.34%. The receptor's source is a man between 18 and 29 years old in good health. Some clones in this sample may be carry-over from other donors' samples. The sequenced sample consisted of naive CD4+ T cells from PBMCs. The sample's subset: CD45RA+ positively selected. The chain combines TRBV11-2 with TRBJ2-3; either TRBD1 or TRBD2 may fit D (5 bases each). The CDR3 sequence: CASSPTRGADTQYF. As DNA, the CDR3 is TGTGCCAGCAGCCCTACCCGGGGCGCAGATACGCAGTATTTT.